These T cell receptor beta chains were read from a single sample in a study of blood T cell repertoires in COVID-19. The repertoire was sequenced with immunoSEQ multiplex PCR; TCRdb's copy has only in-frame clones and lacks some. The repertoire includes about 200,000 clones, approximately 85% of them detected once, and over 2% sits in the top ten. Sequenced material: peripheral blood. The receptors shown here come from a woman aged 70 to 79 with COVID-19, enrolled during active disease. Each CDR3 is given with its conserved first and last residue. Each record gives: D gene, J gene, clone size, CDR3 length, V gene, CDR3 protein, CDR3 DNA. The D gene is left open where the match is weak. Clone size is shown for a subset of rows, as once, few, many or a class of expanded clone.

>.|TRBJ1-1|.|15|TRBV5-6
CASSLSPRRSTEAFF
TGTGCCAGCAGCTTAAGCCCAAGGAGGAGCACTGAAGCTTTCTTT
>.|TRBJ2-1|.|15|TRBV6-5
CASSWSGSHYNEQFF
TGTGCCAGCAGTTGGAGCGGGTCCCACTACAATGAGCAGTTCTTC
>.|TRBJ1-2|.|14|TRBV11-3
CASSQPQGFYGYTF
TGTGCCAGCAGCCAACCACAGGGATTTTATGGCTACACCTTC
>TRBD2|TRBJ2-3|.|15|TRBV9
CASSVGLAGTDTQYF
TGTGCCAGCAGCGTCGGACTAGCGGGCACAGATACGCAGTATTTT
>.|TRBJ1-1|.|12|TRBV6-6
CASSTGPTEAFF
TGTGCCAGCAGCACAGGTCCCACTGAAGCTTTCTTT
>TRBD1|TRBJ1-1|.|15|TRBV2
CASRTGTGWNTEAFF
TGTGCCAGCAGGACAGGGACAGGGTGGAACACTGAAGCTTTCTTT
>.|TRBJ2-5|.|13|TRBV7-9
CASSLAVGETQYF
TGTGCCAGCAGCTTAGCGGTCGGGGAGACCCAGTACTTC
>.|TRBJ1-1|.|15|TRBV3-1/TRBV3-2
CASSQGVGAHTEAFF
TGTGCCAGCAGCCAAGGGGTAGGGGCCCACACTGAAGCTTTCTTT
>.|TRBJ1-1|once|16|TRBV5-1
CASSLFQGEVGTEAFF
TGCGCCAGCAGCTTGTTTCAGGGTGAAGTGGGAACTGAAGCTTTCTTT
>TRBD2|TRBJ2-3|once|19|TRBV9
CASSVGLAGGRLVSDTQYF
TGTGCCAGCAGCGTAGGACTAGCGGGGGGGCGGTTGGTGAGCGATACGCAGTATTTT
>.|TRBJ2-7|once|13|TRBV6-1
CASSEPATYEQYF
TGTGCCAGCAGTGAACCTGCGACCTACGAGCAGTACTTC
>TRBD1|TRBJ1-1|.|12|TRBV7-2
CMTGNMNTEAFF
TGCATGACAGGGAACATGAACACTGAAGCTTTCTTT
>.|TRBJ1-4|.|14|TRBV7-2
CASSPRATNEKLFF
TGTGCCAGCAGCCCCCGGGCAACTAATGAAAAACTGTTTTTT
>TRBD2|TRBJ2-7|.|14|TRBV7-2
CASKTSGNSYEQYF
TGTGCCAGCAAGACTAGCGGGAACTCCTACGAGCAGTACTTC
>TRBD1|TRBJ1-5|.|16|TRBV4-2
CASSQLGQGSNQPQHF
TGTGCCAGCAGCCAACTTGGACAGGGAAGCAATCAGCCCCAGCATTTT
>.|TRBJ1-3|.|15|TRBV7-9
CASSLDLTRGNTIYF
TGTGCCAGCAGCTTAGACCTAACGAGAGGAAACACCATATATTTT
>.|TRBJ2-6|few|16|TRBV7-2
CASSLYSHSGANVLTF
TGTGCCAGCAGCTTATACAGCCACTCTGGGGCCAACGTCCTGACTTTC
>TRBD1|TRBJ2-1|.|17|TRBV7-2
CASSLGARDRVKNEQFF
TGTGCCAGCAGCTTAGGGGCCCGAGACAGGGTCAAGAATGAGCAGTTCTTC
>TRBD1|TRBJ2-2|.|15|TRBV2
CASSRGTGKTGELFF
TGTGCCAGCAGTAGGGGGACAGGGAAAACCGGGGAGCTGTTTTTT
>.|TRBJ2-5|.|16|TRBV7-9
CASSLNRAGGQETQYF
TGTGCCAGCAGCCTCAACCGGGCAGGGGGGCAAGAGACCCAGTACTTC
>.|TRBJ1-1|.|11|TRBV19
CASNAGGIAFF
TGTGCCAGTAACGCGGGGGGCATCGCTTTCTTT
>TRBD1|TRBJ2-7|.|14|TRBV15
CATSSGTALYEQYF
TGTGCCACCAGCAGCGGGACAGCGCTCTACGAGCAGTACTTC
>.|TRBJ2-2|.|15|TRBV7-3
CASSLGLQVTGELFF
TGTGCCAGCAGCTTAGGGTTGCAGGTCACCGGGGAGCTGTTTTTT
>TRBD1|TRBJ1-5|.|15|TRBV7-9
CASSPGTGLNQPQHF
TGTGCCAGCAGCCCAGGGACAGGGCTCAATCAGCCCCAGCATTTT
>.|TRBJ1-5|.|14|TRBV5-5
CASSLGQLNQPQHF
TGTGCCAGCAGCTTAGGACAGTTAAATCAGCCCCAGCATTTT
>TRBD1|TRBJ1-2|.|15|TRBV6-6
CASRPGTGTNYGYTF
TGTGCCAGCAGGCCCGGGACAGGGACTAACTATGGCTACACCTTC
>.|TRBJ2-1|once|14|TRBV7-3
CASSLRPQGDEQFF
TGTGCCAGCAGCTTAAGGCCCCAGGGCGATGAGCAGTTCTTC
>.|TRBJ2-7|.|14|TRBV5-1
CASSLEGVNYEQYF
TGCGCCAGCAGCTTGGAGGGGGTTAACTACGAGCAGTACTTC
>TRBD2|TRBJ2-3|once|18|TRBV14
CASSQVTGGPRGTDTQYF
TGTGCCAGCAGCCAAGTAACGGGGGGGCCGAGGGGTACAGATACGCAGTATTTT
>.|TRBJ2-1|.|16|TRBV11-3
CASSSLLERPYNEQFF
TGTGCCAGCAGCTCTCTCCTCGAGCGACCCTACAATGAGCAGTTCTTC
>.|TRBJ1-5|.|13|TRBV19
CASSTLGGQPQHF
TGTGCCAGTAGTACTTTAGGGGGTCAGCCCCAGCATTTT
>.|TRBJ1-2|.|15|TRBV2
CASKAFGQGNYGYTF
TGTGCCAGCAAGGCCTTTGGGCAGGGTAACTATGGCTACACCTTC
>.|TRBJ1-6|.|13|TRBV11-1
CASSLAQDSPLHF
TGTGCCAGCAGCTTAGCCCAGGATTCACCCCTCCACTTT
>TRBD1|TRBJ1-6|few|15|TRBV7-9
CASSPTGATNSPLHF
TGTGCCAGCAGCCCGACAGGGGCGACTAATTCACCCCTCCACTTT
>TRBD2|TRBJ2-7|.|15|TRBV7-8
CASSLRTSRTYEQYF
TGTGCCAGCAGCCTACGGACTAGCAGGACCTACGAGCAGTACTTC
>.|TRBJ2-2|.|16|TRBV5-4
CASSATPDRGTGELFF
TGTGCCAGCAGCGCCACCCCCGATAGGGGCACCGGGGAGCTGTTTTTT
>.|TRBJ1-5|.|14|TRBV19
CASSIEQHNQPQHF
TGTGCCAGTAGTATTGAACAACACAATCAGCCCCAGCATTTT